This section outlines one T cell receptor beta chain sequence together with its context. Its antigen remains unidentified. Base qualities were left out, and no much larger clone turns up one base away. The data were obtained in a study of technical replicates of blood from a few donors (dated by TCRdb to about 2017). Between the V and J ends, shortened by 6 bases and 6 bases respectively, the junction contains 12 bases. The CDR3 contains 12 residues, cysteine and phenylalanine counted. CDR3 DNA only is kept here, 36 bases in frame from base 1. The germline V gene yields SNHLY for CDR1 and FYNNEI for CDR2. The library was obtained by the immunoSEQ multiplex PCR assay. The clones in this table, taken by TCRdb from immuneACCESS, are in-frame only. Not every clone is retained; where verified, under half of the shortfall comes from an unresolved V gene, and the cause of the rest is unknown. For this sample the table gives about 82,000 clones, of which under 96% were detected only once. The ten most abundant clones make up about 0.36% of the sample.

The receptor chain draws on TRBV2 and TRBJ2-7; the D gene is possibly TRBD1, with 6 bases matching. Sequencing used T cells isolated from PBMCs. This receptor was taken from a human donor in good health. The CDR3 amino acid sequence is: CASRGANAEQYF. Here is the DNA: TGTGCCAGCAGGGGGGCTAATGCCGAGCAGTACTTC.